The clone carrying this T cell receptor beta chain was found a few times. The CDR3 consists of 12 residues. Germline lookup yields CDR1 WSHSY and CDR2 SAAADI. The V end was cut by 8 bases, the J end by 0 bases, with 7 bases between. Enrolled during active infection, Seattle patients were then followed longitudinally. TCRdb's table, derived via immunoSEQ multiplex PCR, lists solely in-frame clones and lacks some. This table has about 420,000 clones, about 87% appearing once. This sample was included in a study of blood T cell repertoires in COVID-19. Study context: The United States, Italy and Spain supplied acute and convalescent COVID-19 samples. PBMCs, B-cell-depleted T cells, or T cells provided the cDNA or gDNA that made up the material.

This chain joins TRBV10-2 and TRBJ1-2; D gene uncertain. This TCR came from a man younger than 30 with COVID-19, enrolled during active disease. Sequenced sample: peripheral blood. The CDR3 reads CASGEANYGYTF. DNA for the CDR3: TGCGCCAGCGGAGAAGCTAACTATGGCTACACCTTC.